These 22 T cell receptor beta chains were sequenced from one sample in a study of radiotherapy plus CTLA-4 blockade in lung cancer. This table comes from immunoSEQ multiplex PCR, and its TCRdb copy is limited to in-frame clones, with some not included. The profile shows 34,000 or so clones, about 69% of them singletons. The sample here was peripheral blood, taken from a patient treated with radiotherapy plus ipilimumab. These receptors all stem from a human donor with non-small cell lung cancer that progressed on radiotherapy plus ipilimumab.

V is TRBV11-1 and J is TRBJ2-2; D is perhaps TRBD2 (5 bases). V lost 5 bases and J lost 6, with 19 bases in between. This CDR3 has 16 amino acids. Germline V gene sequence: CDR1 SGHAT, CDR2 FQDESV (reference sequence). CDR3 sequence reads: CASSPFSGPVAGELFF. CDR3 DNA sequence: TGTGCCAGCAGCCCTTTCAGCGGCCCAGTCGCCGGGGAGCTGTTTTTT.

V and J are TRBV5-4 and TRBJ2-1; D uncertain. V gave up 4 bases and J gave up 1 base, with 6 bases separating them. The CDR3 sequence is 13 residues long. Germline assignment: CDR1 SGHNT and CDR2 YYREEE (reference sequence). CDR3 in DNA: TGTGCCAGCAGCGATCTTTCCTACAATGAGCAGTTCTTC. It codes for CASSDLSYNEQFF. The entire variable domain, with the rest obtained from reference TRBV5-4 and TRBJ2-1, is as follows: ETGVTQSPTHLIKTRGQQVTLRCSSQSGHNTVSWYQQALGQGPQFIFQYYREEENGRGNFPPRFSGLQFPNYSSELNVNALELDDSALYLCASSDLSYNEQFFGPGTRLTVL.

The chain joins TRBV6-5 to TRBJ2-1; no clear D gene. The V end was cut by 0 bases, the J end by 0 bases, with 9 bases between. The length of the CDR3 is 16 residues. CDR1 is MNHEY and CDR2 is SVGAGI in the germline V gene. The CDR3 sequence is CASSYSIQASYNEQFF. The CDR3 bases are TGTGCCAGCAGTTACTCGATACAAGCCTCCTACAATGAGCAGTTCTTC.

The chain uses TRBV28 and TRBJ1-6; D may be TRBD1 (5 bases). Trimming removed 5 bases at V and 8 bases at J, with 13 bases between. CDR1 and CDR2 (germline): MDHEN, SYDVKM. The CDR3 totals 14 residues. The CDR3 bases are TGTGCCAGCAGTCCCGGGACCGAAGATTCACCCCTCCACTTT. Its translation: CASSPGTEDSPLHF.

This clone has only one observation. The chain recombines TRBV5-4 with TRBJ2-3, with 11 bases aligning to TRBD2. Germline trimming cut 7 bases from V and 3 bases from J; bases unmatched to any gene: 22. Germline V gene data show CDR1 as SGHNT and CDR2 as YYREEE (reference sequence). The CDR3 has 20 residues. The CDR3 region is CASGLGELAGEEGRTDTQYF. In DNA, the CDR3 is TGTGCCAGCGGGCTTGGAGAACTAGCGGGAGAAGAGGGTCGAACAGATACGCAGTATTTT.

DNA for the CDR3: TGTGCCTGGAGATTCAGGGGGCCAAATTCACCCCTCCACTTT. This sequence encodes CAWRFRGPNSPLHF. This chain connects TRBV30 to TRBJ1-6; 8 bases map to TRBD1. Germline CDR1 GTSNPN, CDR2 SVGIG (reference sequence). The CDR3 extends over 14 amino acids. The junction had 5 bases not matched to a gene; V was cut back by 3 bases and J by 7 bases.

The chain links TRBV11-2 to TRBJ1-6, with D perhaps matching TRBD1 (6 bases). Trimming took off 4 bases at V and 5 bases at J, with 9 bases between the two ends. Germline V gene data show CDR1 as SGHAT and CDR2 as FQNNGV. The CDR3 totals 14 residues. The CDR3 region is CASSYRVDNSPLHF. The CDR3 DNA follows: TGTGCCAGCAGCTACAGGGTTGATAATTCACCCCTCCACTTT.

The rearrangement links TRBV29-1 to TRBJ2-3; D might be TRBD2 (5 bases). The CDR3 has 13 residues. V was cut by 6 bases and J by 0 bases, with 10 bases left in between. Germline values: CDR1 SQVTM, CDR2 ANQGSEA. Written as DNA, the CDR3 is TGCAGCGTCTCGACTACTAGCACAGATACGCAGTATTTT. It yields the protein CSVSTTSTDTQYF.

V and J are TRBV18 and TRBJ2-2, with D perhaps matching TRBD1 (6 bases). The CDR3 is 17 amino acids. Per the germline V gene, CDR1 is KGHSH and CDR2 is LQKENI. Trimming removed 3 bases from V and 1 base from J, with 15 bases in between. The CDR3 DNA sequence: TGTGCCAGCTCACCTGCCCCAACAGGGCAGAACACCGGGGAGCTGTTTTTT. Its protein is CASSPAPTGQNTGELFF.

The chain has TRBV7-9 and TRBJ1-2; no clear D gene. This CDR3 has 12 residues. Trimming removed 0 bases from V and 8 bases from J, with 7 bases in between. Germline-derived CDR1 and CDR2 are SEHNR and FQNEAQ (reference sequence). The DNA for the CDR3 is TGTGCCAGCAGCTTAGCCGTAATAGGCTACACCTTC. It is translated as CASSLAVIGYTF.

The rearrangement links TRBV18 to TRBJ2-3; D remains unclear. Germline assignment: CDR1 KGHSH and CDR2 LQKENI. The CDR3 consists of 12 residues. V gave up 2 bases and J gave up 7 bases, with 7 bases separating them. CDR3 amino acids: CASSPIENTQYF. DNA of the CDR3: TGTGCCAGCTCACCAATTGAAAATACGCAGTATTTT.

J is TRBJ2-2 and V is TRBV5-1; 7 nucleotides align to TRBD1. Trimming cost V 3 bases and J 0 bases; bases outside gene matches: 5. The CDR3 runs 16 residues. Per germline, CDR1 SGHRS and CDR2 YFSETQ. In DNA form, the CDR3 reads TGCGCCAGCAGCTGGGGACAGAATCCGAACACCGGGGAGCTGTTTTTT. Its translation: CASSWGQNPNTGELFF.

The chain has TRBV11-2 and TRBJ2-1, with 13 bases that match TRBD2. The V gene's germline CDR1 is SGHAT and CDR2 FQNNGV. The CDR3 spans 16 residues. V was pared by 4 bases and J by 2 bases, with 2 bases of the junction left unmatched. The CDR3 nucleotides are TGTGCCAGCAGCTCACTAGCGGGGGGGCCCTACAATGAGCAGTTCTTC. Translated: CASSSLAGGPYNEQFF.

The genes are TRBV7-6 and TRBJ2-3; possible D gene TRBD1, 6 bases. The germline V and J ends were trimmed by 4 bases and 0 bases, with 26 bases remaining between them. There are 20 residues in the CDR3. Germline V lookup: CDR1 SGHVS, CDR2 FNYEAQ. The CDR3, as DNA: TGTGCCAGCAGCTCTCCACCTTCCCACAGGGTTCCAGCCAGCACAGATACGCAGTATTTT. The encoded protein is CASSSPPSHRVPASTDTQYF.

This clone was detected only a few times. The CDR3 here is CASSQPPGTGQEKLFF. CDR3 DNA sequence: TGCGCCAGCAGCCAACCCCCGGGGACAGGGCAGGAAAAACTGTTTTTT. The V gene is TRBV4-1, the J gene TRBJ1-4; 9 bases are shared with TRBD1. This CDR3 contains 16 residues. Unmatched junction bases numbered 9, after V lost 2 bases and J lost 8 bases. Looked up from germline, CDR1 is MGHRA and CDR2 is YSYEKL.

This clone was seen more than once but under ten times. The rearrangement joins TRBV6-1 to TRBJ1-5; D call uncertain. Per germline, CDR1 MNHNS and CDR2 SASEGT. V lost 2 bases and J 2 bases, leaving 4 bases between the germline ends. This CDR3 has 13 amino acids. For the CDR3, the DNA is TGTGCCAGCAGTGAATCGGGCAATCAGCCCCAGCATTTT. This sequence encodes CASSESGNQPQHF.

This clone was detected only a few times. The CDR3 protein is CASTRGVHYEQYF. The CDR3 nucleotides read TGTGCCAGCACCCGGGGGGTACACTACGAGCAGTACTTC. The J gene is TRBJ2-7, the V gene TRBV6-5; 7 bases fit TRBD2. Germline V CDR1 and CDR2: MNHEY, SVGAGI. Losses at the gene ends were 7 bases for V and 3 bases for J; bases not matched to a gene: 6. The CDR3 length is 13 residues.

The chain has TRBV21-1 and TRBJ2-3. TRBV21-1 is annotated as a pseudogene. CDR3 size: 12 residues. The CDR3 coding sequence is TGTGCCAGCATCCAATACACAGATACGCAGTATTTT. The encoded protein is CASIQYTDTQYF.

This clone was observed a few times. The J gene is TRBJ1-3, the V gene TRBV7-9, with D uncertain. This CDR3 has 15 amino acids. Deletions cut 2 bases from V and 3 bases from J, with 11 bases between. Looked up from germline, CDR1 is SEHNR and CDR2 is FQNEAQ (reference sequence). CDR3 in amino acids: CASSLPRRLGNTIYF. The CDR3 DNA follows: TGTGCCAGCAGCTTACCCCGCCGGCTTGGAAACACCATATATTTT. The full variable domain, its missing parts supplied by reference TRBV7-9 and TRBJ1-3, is DTGVSQNPRHKITKRGQNVTFRCDPISEHNRLYWYRQTLGQGPEFLTYFQNEAQLEKSRLLSDRFSAERPKGSFSTLEIQRTEQGDSAMYLCASSLPRRLGNTIYFGEGSWLTVV.

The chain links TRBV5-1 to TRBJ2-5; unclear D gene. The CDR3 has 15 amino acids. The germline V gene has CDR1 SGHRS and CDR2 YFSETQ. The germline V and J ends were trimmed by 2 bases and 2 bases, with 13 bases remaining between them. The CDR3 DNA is TGCGCCAGCAGCTTATTTGCAACAGAGCAAGAGACCCAGTACTTC. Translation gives CASSLFATEQETQYF.

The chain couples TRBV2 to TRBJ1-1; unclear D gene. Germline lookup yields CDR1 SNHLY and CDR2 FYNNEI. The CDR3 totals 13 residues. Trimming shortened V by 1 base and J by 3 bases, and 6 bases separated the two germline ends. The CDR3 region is CASSEGVDTEAFF. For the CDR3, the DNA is TGTGCCAGCAGTGAAGGGGTGGACACTGAAGCTTTCTTT.

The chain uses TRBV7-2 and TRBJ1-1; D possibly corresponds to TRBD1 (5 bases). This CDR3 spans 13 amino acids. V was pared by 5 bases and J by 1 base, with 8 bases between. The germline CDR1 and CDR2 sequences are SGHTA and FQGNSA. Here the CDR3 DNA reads TGTGCCAGCAGCGCGCAGGGGAACACTGAAGCTTTCTTT. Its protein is CASSAQGNTEAFF.